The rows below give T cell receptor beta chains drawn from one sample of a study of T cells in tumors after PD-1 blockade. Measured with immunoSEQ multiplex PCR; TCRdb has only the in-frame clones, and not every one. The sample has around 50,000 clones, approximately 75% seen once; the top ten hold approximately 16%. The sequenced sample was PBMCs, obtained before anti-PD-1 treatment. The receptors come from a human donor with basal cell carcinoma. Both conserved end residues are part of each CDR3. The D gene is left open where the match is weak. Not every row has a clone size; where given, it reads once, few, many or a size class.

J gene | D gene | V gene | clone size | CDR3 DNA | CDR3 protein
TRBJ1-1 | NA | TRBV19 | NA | TGTGCCAGTAGTCCTCGGACGGGGACTGAAGCTTTCTTT | CASSPRTGTEAFF
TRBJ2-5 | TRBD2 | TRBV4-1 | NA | TGCGCCAGCAGCCAAGATCGACTAGCGGATACCGTCCTAGAGACCCAGTACTTC | CASSQDRLADTVLETQYF
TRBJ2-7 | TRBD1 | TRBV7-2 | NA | TGTGCCAGCAGCCTGGGACAGTCCCAGTACTTC | CASSLGQSQYF
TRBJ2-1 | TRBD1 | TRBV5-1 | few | TGCGCCAGCAGCCGCGAGGGACAGGGGGATAATGAGCAGTTCTTC | CASSREGQGDNEQFF
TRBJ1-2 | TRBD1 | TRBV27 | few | TGTGCCAGCAGTCAATTCTCAGGGGGCTATGGCTACACCTTC | CASSQFSGGYGYTF
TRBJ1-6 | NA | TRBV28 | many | TGTGCCAGCAGTTTTGGTGGAGGGAGCAATCCACCCCTCCACTTT | CASSFGGGSNPPLHF
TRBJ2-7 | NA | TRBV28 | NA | TGTGCCAGCGGAGGCGCCTACGAGCAGTACTTC | CASGGAYEQYF
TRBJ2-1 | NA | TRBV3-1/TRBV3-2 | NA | TGTGCCAGCAGCCAATTGGAAGAAGGCTATACCTACAATGAGCAGTTCTTC | CASSQLEEGYTYNEQFF
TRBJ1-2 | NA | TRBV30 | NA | TGTGCCTGGGGGGCGGGATATGGCTACACCTTC | CAWGAGYGYTF
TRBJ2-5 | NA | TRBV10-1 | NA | TGCGCCAGCAGTGAGTCGACGGGAAGGGAGACCCAGTACTTC | CASSESTGRETQYF
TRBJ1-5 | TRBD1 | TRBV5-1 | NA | TGCGCCAGCAGCTCGACAGGGAAAAGCAATCAGCCCCAGCATTTT | CASSSTGKSNQPQHF
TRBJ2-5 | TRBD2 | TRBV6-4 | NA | TGTGCCAGCTTCTCCCCTAGCGGGACCCAAGAGACCCAGTACTTC | CASFSPSGTQETQYF
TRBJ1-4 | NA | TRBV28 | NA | TGTGCCAGCAGTTTAGTGGGCAGGGGTGGGGGAAAACTGTTTTTT | CASSLVGRGGGKLFF
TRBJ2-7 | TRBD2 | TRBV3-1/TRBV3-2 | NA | TGTGCCAGCAGCCAAGTGAGGAGCGGGAGCCACGAGCAGTACTTC | CASSQVRSGSHEQYF
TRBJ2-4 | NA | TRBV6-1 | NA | TGTGCCAGCAGTGAAACTGGCCCTGCCAAAAACATTCAGTACTTC | CASSETGPAKNIQYF
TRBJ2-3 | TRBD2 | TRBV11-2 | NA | TGTGCCAGCAGCTTCCGGCCTAGCGGGGGGGCGCGCACAGATACGCAGTATTTT | CASSFRPSGGARTDTQYF
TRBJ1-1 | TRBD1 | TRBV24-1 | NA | TGTGCCACCAGTGATGGACAGGGGCGGACTGAAGCTTTCTTT | CATSDGQGRTEAFF
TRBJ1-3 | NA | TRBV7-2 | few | TGTGCCAGCAGCTTAGCCGGGACAAGTCGAAACACCATATATTTT | CASSLAGTSRNTIYF
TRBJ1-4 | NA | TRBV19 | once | TGTGCCAGTAGTATACTTGGGGCGAGAACTAATGAAAAACTGTTTTTT | CASSILGARTNEKLFF
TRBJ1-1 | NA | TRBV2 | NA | TGTGCCAGCAGTCAGACAGAACTCGCTGAAGCTTTCTTT | CASSQTELAEAFF
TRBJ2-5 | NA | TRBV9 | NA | TGTGCCAGCAGCGTCGGGACGCGGTGGGAGGAGACCCAGTACTTC | CASSVGTRWEETQYF
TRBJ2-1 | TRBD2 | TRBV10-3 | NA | TGTGCCATCAGTGAAGGGACTAGCGGTTCGATCAATGAGCAGTTCTTC | CAISEGTSGSINEQFF
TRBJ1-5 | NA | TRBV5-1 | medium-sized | TGCGCCAGCAGCTTGGTTCCGGGAAGCAATCAGCCCCAGCATTTT | CASSLVPGSNQPQHF
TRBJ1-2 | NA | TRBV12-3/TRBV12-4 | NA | TGTGCCAGCAGACCAACAGGGAGGGCTGGCTACACCTTC | CASRPTGRAGYTF
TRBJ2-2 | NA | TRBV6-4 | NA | TGTGCCAGCAGTGACGAGGGTCTCGGGGAGCTGTTTTTT | CASSDEGLGELFF
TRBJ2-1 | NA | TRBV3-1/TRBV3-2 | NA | TGTGCCAGCAGCCAATCCGGGTACAATGAGCAGTTCTTC | CASSQSGYNEQFF
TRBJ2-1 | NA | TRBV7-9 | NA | TGTGCCAGCAGCTTAGAGTCTGTAGGTGAGCAGTTCTTC | CASSLESVGEQFF
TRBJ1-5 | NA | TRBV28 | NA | TGTGCCAGCGACAGCAATAGCAATCAGCCCCAGCATTTT | CASDSNSNQPQHF
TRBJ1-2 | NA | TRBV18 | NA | TGTGCCAGCTCACCTGACAGGAACTATGGCTACACCTTC | CASSPDRNYGYTF
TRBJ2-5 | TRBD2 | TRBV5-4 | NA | TGTGCCAGCAGCTTTACTAGCGGGGGGGCCGGGGAGACCCAGTACTTC | CASSFTSGGAGETQYF
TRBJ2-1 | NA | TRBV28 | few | TGTGCCAGCAGCGCATCGAGCAAGTCCTACAATGAGCAGTTCTTC | CASSASSKSYNEQFF
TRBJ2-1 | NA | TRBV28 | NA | TGTGCCAGCAGCTTAGGACCCTCCTACAATGAGCAGTTCTTC | CASSLGPSYNEQFF
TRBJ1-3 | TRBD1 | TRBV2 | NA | TGTGCCAGCTGTCTACAGGGGACTGGAAACACCATATATTTT | CASCLQGTGNTIYF
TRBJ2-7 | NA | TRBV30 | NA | TGTGCCTGGAGTGTACTTGGGACACAGAGTTCCTACGAGCAGTACTTC | CAWSVLGTQSSYEQYF
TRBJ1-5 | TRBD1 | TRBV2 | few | TGTGCCAGCAGTGAAGAAGGGGGCGGTCAGCCCCAGCATTTT | CASSEEGGGQPQHF
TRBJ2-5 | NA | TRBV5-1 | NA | TGCGCCAGCAGCTTAGGCTCCCAAGAGACCCAGTACTTC | CASSLGSQETQYF
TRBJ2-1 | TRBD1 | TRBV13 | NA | TGTGCCAGCAGCACGGACAGGGGAAGCTCCAATGAGCAGTTCTTC | CASSTDRGSSNEQFF
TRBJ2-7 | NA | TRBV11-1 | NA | TGTGCCAGCAGCTTCGCGGGTGCCACCGGGGAGCAGTACTTC | CASSFAGATGEQYF
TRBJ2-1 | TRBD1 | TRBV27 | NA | TGTGCCAGCAGATCTGGGACAGACCTTAGCTCCTACAATGAGCAGTTCTTC | CASRSGTDLSSYNEQFF
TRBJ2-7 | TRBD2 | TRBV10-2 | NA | TGCGCCAGCAGTGACGTCGGGGCTAGCGGGAGGTACGAGCAGTACTTC | CASSDVGASGRYEQYF
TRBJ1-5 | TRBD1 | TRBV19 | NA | TGTGCCATCAACTGGGACAGGGAGAATCAGCCCCAGCATTTT | CAINWDRENQPQHF
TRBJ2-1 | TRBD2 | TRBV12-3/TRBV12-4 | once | TGTGCCAGCAGTTTAAAGGCAGCGGGGGAGCAGTTCTTC | CASSLKAAGEQFF
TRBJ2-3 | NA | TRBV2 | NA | TGTGCCAGCAGCCGGTCGGAGTCGGCCGCAGATACGCAGTATTTT | CASSRSESAADTQYF
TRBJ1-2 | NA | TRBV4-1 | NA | TGCGCCAGCAGCCAAATGGGGCAGGGAGGCTATGGCTACACCTTC | CASSQMGQGGYGYTF
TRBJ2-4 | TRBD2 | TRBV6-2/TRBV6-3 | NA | TGTGCCAGCAGTTCCACTAGCGGGGGGGGACCCGAGGCCAAAAACATTCAGTACTTC | CASSSTSGGGPEAKNIQYF
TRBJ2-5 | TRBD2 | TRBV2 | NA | TGTGCCAGCAGTGAAGCGTTTCTAGCGGGTAACCAAGAGACCCAGTACTTC | CASSEAFLAGNQETQYF
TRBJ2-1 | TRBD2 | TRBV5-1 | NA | TGCGCCAGCAGCTTGGCCGGGACTAGTGATGAGCAGTTCTTC | CASSLAGTSDEQFF
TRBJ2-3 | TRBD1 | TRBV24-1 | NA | TGTGCCACCAGTGATTTGGGGACAGGGTCGACAGATACGCAGTATTTT | CATSDLGTGSTDTQYF
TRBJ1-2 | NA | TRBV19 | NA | TGTGCCAGTAGTATGAGGTCAGACACGAGCACCTTC | CASSMRSDTSTF
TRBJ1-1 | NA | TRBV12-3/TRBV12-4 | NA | TGTGCCAGCAGACTGAACACTGAAGCTTTCTTT | CASRLNTEAFF
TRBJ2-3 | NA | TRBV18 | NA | TGTGCCAGCTCACCTTCGGCTGAAGGAGATACGCAGTATTTT | CASSPSAEGDTQYF
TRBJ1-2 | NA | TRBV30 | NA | TGTGCCTGGAGTTCAGGCCTTGGGGGCTACACCTTC | CAWSSGLGGYTF
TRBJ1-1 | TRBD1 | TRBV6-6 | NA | TGTGCCAGCACTAATCAGGGGGAAACTGAAGCTTTCTTT | CASTNQGETEAFF